This TCR beta chain was found in a study of Graves' ophthalmopathy and Graves' hyperthyroidism (dated by TCRdb to the late 2010s). With respect to the entire study: Peripheral blood was collected before any treatment was given, at the time of initial diagnosis. TCR beta repertoire signatures were used to distinguish Graves' ophthalmopathy from Graves' hyperthyroidism and to predict progression to ophthalmopathy. In total, 135 blood samples were TCR-sequenced: roughly 45 ophthalmopathy, some 75 hyperthyroidism and roughly 17 hyperthyroidism-to-ophthalmopathy patients. To explore V-J signatures that distinguish ophthalmopathy from hyperthyroidism, a discovery set of 100 patients was enrolled, made up of approximately 45 with ophthalmopathy and 57 with stable hyperthyroidism. An independent validation cohort was composed of some 18 hyperthyroidism patients and around 16 patients who later progressed from hyperthyroidism to ophthalmopathy. In six hyperthyroidism patients, T-cell repertoires of thyroid tissue and blood were compared. Once sampling was done, hyperthyroidism patients were given methimazole at a starting dose of 30 mg daily, while ophthalmopathy patients were given high-dose intravenous methylprednisolone. Here is what the overall study found, with its caveats: In validation, the model predicted ophthalmopathy progression with 70.59% sensitivity and around 72% specificity; 12 predicted patients were CT-confirmed with GO in a median of approximately 6.5 months. Sample size was not statistically predetermined, and group allocation was not concealed from the investigators. The 13-signature model separated ophthalmopathy from stable hyperthyroidism with over 85% sensitivity and 81.08% specificity in cross-validation, and 80%/75% in the test set. Among expanded thyroid clonotypes with frequency above 0.001, most also showed up in blood, which suggests that blood repertoires may reflect the thyroid immune response.

TCR beta CDR3 regions were amplified from RNA transcripts for repertoire sequencing. HTBI primers and the Qiagen OneStep RT-PCR kit were used in a first-round RT-PCR, which was followed by a second-round multiplex PCR, size selection and purification. Libraries were sequenced paired-end with 100 bp reads on an Illumina HiSeq2000. As for the authors' bioinformatics: Reads were processed with SOAPnuke, discarding reads with adapters, uncalled bases, mean Phred below 15, or no exact constant-primer or identifier match. COPE v1.2.5 was used to merge high-quality paired reads. Each unique nucleotide sequence was treated as a clonotype, and MiTCR v1.1 was used to align the clonotypes to the IMGT TRB V, D and J references. Only V-J combinations with frequency above 0.0001 were analysed, covering about 99% of repertoires. For each V-J combination, a TCR clonal expansion and chaos score was defined as F50 clonal expansion divided by the chaos observed in the TCRdist matrix. Welch's t-statistics and random forest were used to narrow the features down to 13 V-J combinations, which were then fed into a naive Bayes classifier. The similarity between thyroid and blood repertoires was quantified using the Morisita-Horn index. TCRdb passed the public sequencing reads through fastp at Q25 and MiXCR, retaining productive beta sequences. Records with the same CDR3 protein are collapsed into one entry carrying the most frequent genes and DNA. V and J calls and clone size were set by TCRdb, not the authors. Across this sample there are about 660,000 distinct CDR3 sequences, with just over 40% seen only once. The ten largest clones capture roughly 3.5% of the sample.

The table lists this clonotype with many counts. Which antigen it targets is not known. No qualities accompany the bases; no much larger clone lies one base away. Ophthalmopathy patients had moderately to severely active disease, Clinical Activity Score of at least 3, NOSPECS grade of at least 4, and disease duration under 3 months. Patients with other autoimmune diseases, uncontrolled infections, pregnancy or lactation were excluded from the study. Diagnosis relied on clinical symptoms, serum thyroxine, TRAb, thyroid ultrasound and orbital computed tomography. Using Ficoll-Paque density gradient centrifugation, PBMCs were isolated from less than 13 ml of fresh peripheral blood. Trizol reagent was used to extract the total RNA, and its quality was then checked on an Agilent 2100 Bioanalyzer. The CDR3, from cysteine to phenylalanine, totals 15 residues. The DNA shown is the 45-base CDR3, in frame from base 1. CDR1 LNHDA and CDR2 SQIVND are derived from the germline V gene (reference sequence). The trim is 4 bases for V and 8 bases for J, with a gap of 20 bases between the germline ends.

Recombination linked TRBV19 to TRBJ1-2, with the D gene not confidently named. The clonotype was recovered from an adult man with Graves' ophthalmopathy. The material sequenced was peripheral blood. The DNA is as follows: TGTGCCAGTAGTACAGGACGCGGTCGGGGTGAAGGCTACACCTTC. It translates as CASSTGRGRGEGYTF.